This T cell receptor beta chain was found in a study of T cells in women clearing cervical HPV infection. Method: immunoSEQ multiplex PCR; TCRdb's copy keeps in-frame clones and lacks some. In all, the sample yields 25,000 to 35,000 clones. The V gene end was trimmed by 0 bases and the J gene end by 11 bases; junction bases not matched to a gene: 6. Germline loops: CDR1 GTSNPN, CDR2 SVGIG (reference sequence). This CDR3 spans 14 amino acids. On this clone: The read terminates 3 residues before the CDR3 end, so the remaining end is supplied by the germline J gene.

The gene calls are TRBV30 and TRBJ1-6; 8 bases align to TRBD1. Sequenced material: blood buffy coat. This TCR derives from a woman between 18 and 69 years old with a cervical HPV16 infection that either progressed to CIN3+ or cleared (not recorded which). Here the CDR3 reads CAWSVGQGWTPLHF. The CDR3 bases that were read are TGTGCCTGGAGTGTAGGACAGGGATGGACACCC.